Listed here is a single T cell receptor beta chain. Its antigen is as yet unknown. The data stem from a study of blood T cells in healthy people across ages. Notes on the study in general: The fall in TCR beta diversity per million T cells was roughly linear with age.

CDR3 length equals 17 residues. The junction had 13 bases not matched to a gene; V was cut back by 3 bases and J by 5 bases. CDR1 is SGHKS and CDR2 is YYEKEE in the germline V gene (reference sequence). It was with a sample-barcoded 5' primer and a J-beta primer mix that a second PCR of roughly 7 to 12 cycles was run. Each CDR3 protein is one row after TCRdb ran MiXCR on the 5' RACE reads. The sample lists about 930,000 distinct CDR3 sequences, approximately 32% occurring once. These records were also assigned to another study, of T cells of mothers and their children. That source reports: Healthy Caucasian mothers, three in number, and their six children were the donors. Reads obtained per mother exceeded 8.5 million TCR beta CDR3 reads, with a few million obtained per child.

This TCR derives from a woman aged 40 to 50 in good health. V is TRBV5-5 and J is TRBJ1-5; 8 positions agree with TRBD1. The sample was blood. The CDR3 region has the DNA TGTGCCAGCAGCTCACGACCTCCGGGACAGGTCTATCAGCCCCAGCATTTT. It is translated as CASSSRPPGQVYQPQHF.